Following are 14 T cell receptor beta chains from one sample sequenced in a study of blood T cell repertoires in COVID-19. The protocol was immunoSEQ multiplex PCR, while the TCRdb copy is restricted to in-frame clones and leaves out a portion. The sample lists 90,000 to 120,000 clones; 89% were seen once. Specimen: peripheral blood. The receptors originated from a man aged 40-50 years with active or convalescent COVID-19.

The chain employs TRBV7-2 and TRBJ1-1, with D possibly TRBD1 on 6 matching bases. CDR3 size: 14 residues. The V end was cut by 5 bases, the J end by 0 bases, with 10 bases between. The germline CDR1 and CDR2 sequences are SGHTA and FQGNSA. CDR3 protein: CASSRTVMNTEAFF. DNA for the CDR3: TGTGCCAGCAGCCGGACAGTAATGAACACTGAAGCTTTCTTT.

The J gene is TRBJ1-5, the V gene TRBV7-7; 9 nucleotides align to TRBD1. The CDR3 is 18 residues long. V dropped 1 base and J dropped 0; count of bases not matched to a gene: 7. CDR1 and CDR2 from the germline V gene are SSHAT and FNYEAQ (reference sequence). The DNA of the CDR3 is TGTGCCAGCAGCTTAGTGTCCGACAGGGGGGTTAGCAATCAGCCCCAGCATTTT. It is translated as CASSLVSDRGVSNQPQHF.

J is TRBJ1-2 and V is TRBV21-1; TRBD1 is taken as the D call from the table, unchecked against the DNA. TRBV21-1 is a pseudogene segment. The CDR3 extends over 15 amino acids. As DNA, the CDR3 is TGTGCCAGCAGCGAGGGGGACACCCCCAACTATGGCTACACCTTC. It specifies CASSEGDTPNYGYTF.

The chain combines TRBV12-3 or TRBV12-4 with TRBJ1-2, with D unresolved. The CDR3 length is 12 residues. V was cut by 2 bases and J by 8 bases, with 9 bases left in between. DNA of the CDR3: TGTGCCAGCAGTTTAAGTAGTAACGGCTACACCTTC. This encodes CASSLSSNGYTF.

This clone was observed a handful of times. The rearrangement joins TRBV6-4 to TRBJ1-2; D may be TRBD1 (5 bases). The CDR3 extends over 15 amino acids. Germline assignment: CDR1 MRHNA and CDR2 SNTAGT. Trimming took off 6 bases at V and 4 bases at J, with 18 bases between the two ends. CDR3 sequence (DNA): TGTGCCAGCAGCCAGGTCCCGGGTGACAGCTATGGCTACACCTTC. Translated: CASSQVPGDSYGYTF.

V gene TRBV6-2 or TRBV6-3 combines with J gene TRBJ1-2; TRBD1 matches at 8 bases. V lost 6 bases and J lost 4; bases outside the gene matches: 4. This CDR3 is built from 13 residues. Germline lookup yields CDR1 MNHEY and CDR2 SVGEGT. CDR3 protein: CASSHGQGYGYTF. The CDR3 coding sequence is TGTGCCAGCAGCCACGGACAGGGCTATGGCTACACCTTC.

The chain combines TRBV30 with TRBJ2-1; 13 bases map to TRBD2. V was pared by 1 base and J by 6 bases, with 3 bases of the junction left unmatched. CDR3 size: 15 residues. Germline V gives CDR1 GTSNPN, CDR2 SVGIG (reference sequence). CDR3: CAWSDGLAGVNEQFF. The CDR3 DNA reads as TGTGCCTGGAGTGACGGACTAGCGGGAGTCAATGAGCAGTTCTTC.

The chain employs TRBV29-1 and TRBJ2-2, with D perhaps matching TRBD2 (6 bases). V gave up 6 bases and J gave up 5 bases, with 13 bases separating them. The CDR3 has 13 residues. Looked up from germline, CDR1 is SQVTM and CDR2 is ANQGSEA. The CDR3 is CSVAYAGTGELFF. In DNA, the CDR3 is TGCAGCGTCGCCTATGCGGGGACCGGGGAGCTGTTTTTT.

This rearrangement joins TRBV15 to TRBJ2-2; weak D call: TRBD1 (5 bases). V was clipped by 0 bases and J by 8 bases, with 7 bases between them. The germline CDR1 and CDR2 sequences are LNHNV and YYDKDF (reference sequence). This CDR3 is built from 13 residues. The CDR3 loop is CATSREGRGELFF. The CDR3, as DNA: TGTGCCACCAGCAGAGAGGGGCGGGGGGAGCTGTTTTTT.

The chain carries TRBV4-3 and TRBJ2-5; 8 bases match TRBD1. With 5 bases clipped from V and 4 bases from J, the junction kept 9 bases outside the gene matches. The CDR3 length is 15 residues. Germline loops: CDR1 LGHNA, CDR2 YSLEER. The CDR3 DNA is TGCGCCAGCAGCTGGCAGGGACAGGAGGGAGAGACCCAGTACTTC. Translated, it gives CASSWQGQEGETQYF.

The chain is built from TRBV28 and TRBJ1-3, with D possibly being TRBD1 (6 bases). CDR3 length: 20 residues. Looked up from germline, CDR1 is MDHEN and CDR2 is SYDVKM. Between the trimmed V and J ends, which lost 3 bases and 0 bases, there was a span of 24 bases. CDR3 region: CASSFVGGQGRGSSGNTIYF. CDR3 bases: TGTGCCAGCAGTTTTGTCGGTGGGCAGGGAAGGGGGAGCTCTGGAAACACCATATATTTT.

This chain joins TRBV9 and TRBJ2-3; 9 bases fit TRBD1. The CDR3 runs 14 residues. CDR1 and CDR2 (germline): SGDLS, YYNGEE. The junction had 3 bases not matched to a gene; V was cut back by 4 bases and J by 3 bases. CDR3 DNA: TGTGCCAGCAGCACAGGGGGCGCGACAGATACGCAGTATTTT. Translating it yields CASSTGGATDTQYF.

This clone has a handful of counts. The J gene is TRBJ1-3, the V gene TRBV7-2, with 9 positions matching TRBD1. There are 17 residues in the CDR3. Per germline, CDR1 SGHTA and CDR2 FQGNSA. V shed 5 bases and J 4 bases; nucleotides not matched to a gene: 12. The CDR3 is CASSRSPGQGSGNTIYF. The CDR3 bases are TGTGCCAGCAGCAGATCCCCGGGACAGGGATCCGGAAACACCATATATTTT.

This clone was seen many times. The chain couples TRBV7-9 to TRBJ2-7; a weak D match, TRBD1 (6 bases). Trimming removed 6 bases at V and 5 bases at J, with 14 bases between. The CDR3 covers 13 residues. Germline lookup yields CDR1 SEHNR and CDR2 FQNEAQ (reference sequence). The CDR3: CASRRGTGNEQYF. CDR3 sequence (DNA): TGTGCCAGCAGGAGGGGAACAGGGAACGAGCAGTACTTC.